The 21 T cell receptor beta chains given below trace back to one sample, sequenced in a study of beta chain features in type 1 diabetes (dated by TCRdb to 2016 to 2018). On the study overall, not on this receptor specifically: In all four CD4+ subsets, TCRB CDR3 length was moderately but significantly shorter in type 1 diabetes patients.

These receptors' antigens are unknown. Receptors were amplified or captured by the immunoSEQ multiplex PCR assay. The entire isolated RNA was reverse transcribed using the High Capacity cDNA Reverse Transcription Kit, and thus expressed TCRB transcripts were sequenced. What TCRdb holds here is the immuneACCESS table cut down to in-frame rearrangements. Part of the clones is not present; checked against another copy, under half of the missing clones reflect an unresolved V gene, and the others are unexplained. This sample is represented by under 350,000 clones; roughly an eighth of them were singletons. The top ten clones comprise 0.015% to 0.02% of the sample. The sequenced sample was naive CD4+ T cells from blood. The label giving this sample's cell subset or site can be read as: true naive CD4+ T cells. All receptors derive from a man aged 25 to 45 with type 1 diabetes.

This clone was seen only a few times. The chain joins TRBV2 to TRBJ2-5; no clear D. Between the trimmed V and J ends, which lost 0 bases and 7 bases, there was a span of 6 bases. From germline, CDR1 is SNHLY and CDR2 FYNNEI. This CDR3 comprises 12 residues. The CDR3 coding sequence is TGTGCCAGCAGTGAAGCCGTCCGGACCCAGTACTTC. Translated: CASSEAVRTQYF.

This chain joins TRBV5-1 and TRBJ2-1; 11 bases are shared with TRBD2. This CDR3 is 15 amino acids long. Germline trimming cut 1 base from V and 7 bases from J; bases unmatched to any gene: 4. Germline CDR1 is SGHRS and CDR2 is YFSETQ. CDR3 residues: CASSLLVAGGNEQFF. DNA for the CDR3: TGCGCCAGCAGCTTGTTGGTAGCGGGGGGGAATGAGCAGTTCTTC.

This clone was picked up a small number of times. This CDR3 is CASSDNSGANVLTF. CDR3 DNA sequence: TGTGCCAGCTCCGACAACTCTGGGGCCAACGTCCTGACTTTC. V gene TRBV18 combines with J gene TRBJ2-6; D gene unclear. CDR3 length: 14 residues. Between the trimmed V and J ends, which lost 6 bases and 0 bases, there was a span of 6 bases. Germline CDR1 is KGHSH and CDR2 is LQKENI.

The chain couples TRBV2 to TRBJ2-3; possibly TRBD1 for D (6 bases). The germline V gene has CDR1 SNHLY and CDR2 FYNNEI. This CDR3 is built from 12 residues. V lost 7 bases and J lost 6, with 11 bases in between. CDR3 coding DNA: TGTGCCAGCAAGACAGGCCGCGATACGCAGTATTTT. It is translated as CASKTGRDTQYF. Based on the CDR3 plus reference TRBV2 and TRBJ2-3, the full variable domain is EPEVTQTPSHQVTQMGQEVILRCVPISNHLYFYWYRQILGQKVEFLVSFYNNEISEKSEIFDDQFSVERPDGSNFTLKIRSTKLEDSAMYFCASKTGRDTQYFGPGTRLTVL.

The CDR3 nucleotides are TGTGCCAGCAGAGAAGGAGGGGTGAGCTCCTACAATGAGCAGTTCTTC. Translated, it gives CASREGGVSSYNEQFF. The V and J genes are TRBV5-4 and TRBJ2-1; tentative D call: TRBD2 (6 bases). The V and J ends lost 5 bases and 0 bases respectively, with 15 bases between them. The CDR3 totals 16 residues. Germline lookup yields CDR1 SGHNT and CDR2 YYREEE (reference sequence). Looking up the rest from reference TRBV5-4 and TRBJ2-1 gives the full variable domain: ETGVTQSPTHLIKTRGQQVTLRCSSQSGHNTVSWYQQALGQGPQFIFQYYREEENGRGNFPPRFSGLQFPNYSSELNVNALELDDSALYLCASREGGVSSYNEQFFGPGTRLTVL.

The CDR3 region is CASRPGLAGGGPYNEQFF. DNA for the CDR3: TGTGCCAGTCGACCGGGACTAGCGGGAGGAGGTCCCTACAATGAGCAGTTCTTC. The rearrangement uses TRBV30 and TRBJ2-1; 15 positions match TRBD2. V dropped 8 bases and J dropped 2; count of bases not matched to a gene: 13. The germline V gene has CDR1 GTSNPN and CDR2 SVGIG (reference sequence). The CDR3 contains 18 residues.

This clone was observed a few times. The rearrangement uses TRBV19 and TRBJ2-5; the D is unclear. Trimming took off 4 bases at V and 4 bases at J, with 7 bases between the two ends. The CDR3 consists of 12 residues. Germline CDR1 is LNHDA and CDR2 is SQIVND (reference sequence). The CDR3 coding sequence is TGTGCCAGTAGTACTAGAAGAGAGACCCAGTACTTC. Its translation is CASSTRRETQYF.

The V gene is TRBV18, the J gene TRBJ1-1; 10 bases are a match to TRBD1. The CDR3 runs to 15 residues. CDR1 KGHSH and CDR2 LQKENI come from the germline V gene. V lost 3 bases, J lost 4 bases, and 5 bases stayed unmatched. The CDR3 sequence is CASSPRQGASTEAFF. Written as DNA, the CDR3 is TGTGCCAGCTCACCTAGACAGGGGGCGAGCACTGAAGCTTTCTTT.

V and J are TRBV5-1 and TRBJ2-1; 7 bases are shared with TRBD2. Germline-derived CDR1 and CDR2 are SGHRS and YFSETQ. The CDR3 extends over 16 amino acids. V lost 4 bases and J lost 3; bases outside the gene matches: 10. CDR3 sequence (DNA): TGCGCCAGCAGCCCCCCGGAAAGCGGGAACTACAATGAGCAGTTCTTC. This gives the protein CASSPPESGNYNEQFF.

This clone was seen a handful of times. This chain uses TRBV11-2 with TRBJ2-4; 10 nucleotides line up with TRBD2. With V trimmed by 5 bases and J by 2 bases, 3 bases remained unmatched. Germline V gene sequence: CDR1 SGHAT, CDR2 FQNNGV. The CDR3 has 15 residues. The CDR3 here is CASSLAGVSKNIQYF. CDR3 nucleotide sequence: TGTGCCAGCAGCCTAGCGGGAGTGTCCAAAAACATTCAGTACTTC.

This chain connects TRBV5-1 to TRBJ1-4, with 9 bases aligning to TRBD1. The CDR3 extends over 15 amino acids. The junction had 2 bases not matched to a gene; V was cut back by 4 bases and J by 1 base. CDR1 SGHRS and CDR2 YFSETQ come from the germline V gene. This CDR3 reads CASSPTGGTNEKLFF. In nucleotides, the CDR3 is TGCGCCAGCAGCCCGACAGGGGGAACTAATGAAAAACTGTTTTTT.

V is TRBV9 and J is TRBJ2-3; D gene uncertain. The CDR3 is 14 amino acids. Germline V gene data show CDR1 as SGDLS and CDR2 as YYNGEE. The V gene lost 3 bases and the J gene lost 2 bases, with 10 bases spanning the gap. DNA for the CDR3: TGTGCCAGCAGCGCCCCGAGCCTCACAGATACGCAGTATTTT. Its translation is CASSAPSLTDTQYF.

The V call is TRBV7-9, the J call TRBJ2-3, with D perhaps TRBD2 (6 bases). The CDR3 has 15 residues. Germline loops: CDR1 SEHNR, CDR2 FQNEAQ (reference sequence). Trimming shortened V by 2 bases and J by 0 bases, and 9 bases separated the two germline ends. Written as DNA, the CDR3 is TGTGCCAGCAGCTTACAGGGACTTAGCACAGATACGCAGTATTTT. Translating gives CASSLQGLSTDTQYF.

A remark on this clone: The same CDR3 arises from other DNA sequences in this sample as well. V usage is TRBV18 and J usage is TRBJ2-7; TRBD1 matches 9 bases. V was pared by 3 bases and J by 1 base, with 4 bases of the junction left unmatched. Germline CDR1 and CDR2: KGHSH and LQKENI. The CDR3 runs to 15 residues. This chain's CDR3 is CASSPRGQGSYEQYF. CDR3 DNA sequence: TGTGCCAGCTCACCCAGGGGACAGGGATCCTACGAGCAGTACTTC.

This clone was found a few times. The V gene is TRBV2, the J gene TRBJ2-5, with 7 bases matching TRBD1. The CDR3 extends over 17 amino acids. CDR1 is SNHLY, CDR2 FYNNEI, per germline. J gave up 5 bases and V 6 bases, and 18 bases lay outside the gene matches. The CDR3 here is CASSTSPPGGGLETQYF. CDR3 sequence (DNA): TGTGCCAGCAGCACCTCCCCCCCAGGGGGTGGCTTGGAGACCCAGTACTTC.

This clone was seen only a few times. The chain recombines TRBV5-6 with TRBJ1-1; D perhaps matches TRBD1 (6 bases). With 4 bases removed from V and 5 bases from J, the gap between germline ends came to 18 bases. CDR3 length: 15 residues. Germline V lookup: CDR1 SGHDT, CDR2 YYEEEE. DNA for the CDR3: TGTGCCAGCAGCCCGCCCGGGACAAGGATTACTGAAGCTTTCTTT. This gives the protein CASSPPGTRITEAFF.

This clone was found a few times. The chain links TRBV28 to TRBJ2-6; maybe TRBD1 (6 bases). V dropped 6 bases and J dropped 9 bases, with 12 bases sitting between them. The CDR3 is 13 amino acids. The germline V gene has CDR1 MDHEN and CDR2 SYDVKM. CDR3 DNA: TGTGCCAGCAGCAACAGGGCTTTCAACGTCCTGACTTTC. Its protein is CASSNRAFNVLTF.

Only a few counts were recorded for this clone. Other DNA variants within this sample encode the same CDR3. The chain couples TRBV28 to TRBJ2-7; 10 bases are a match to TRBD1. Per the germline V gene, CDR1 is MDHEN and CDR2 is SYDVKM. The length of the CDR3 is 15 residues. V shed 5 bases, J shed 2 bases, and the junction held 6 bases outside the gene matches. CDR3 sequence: CASSTGTGVPYEQYF. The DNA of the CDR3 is TGTGCCAGCAGTACCGGGACAGGGGTTCCCTACGAGCAGTACTTC.

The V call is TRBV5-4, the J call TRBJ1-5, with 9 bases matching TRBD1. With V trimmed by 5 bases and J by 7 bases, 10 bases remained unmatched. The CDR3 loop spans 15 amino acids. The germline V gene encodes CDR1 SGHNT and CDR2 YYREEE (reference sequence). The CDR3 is CASSPDRGFRQPQHF. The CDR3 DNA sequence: TGTGCCAGCAGTCCGGACAGGGGATTTCGGCAGCCCCAGCATTTT.

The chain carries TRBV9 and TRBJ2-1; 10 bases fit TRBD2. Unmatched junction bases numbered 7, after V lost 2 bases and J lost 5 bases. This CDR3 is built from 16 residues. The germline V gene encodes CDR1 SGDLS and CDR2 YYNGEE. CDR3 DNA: TGTGCCAGCAGCGTTGGGGGACTAGCGAAGAACAATGAGCAGTTCTTC. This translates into CASSVGGLAKNNEQFF.

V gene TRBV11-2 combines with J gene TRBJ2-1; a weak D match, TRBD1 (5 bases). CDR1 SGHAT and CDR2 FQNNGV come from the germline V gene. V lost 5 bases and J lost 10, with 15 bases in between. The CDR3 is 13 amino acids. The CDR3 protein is CASSTTDRAEQFF. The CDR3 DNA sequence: TGTGCCAGCAGCACTACCGACAGAGCGGAGCAGTTCTTC.